This T cell receptor (beta chain) was sequenced for a study of technical replicates of blood from four donors. Sequencing was performed with immunoSEQ multiplex PCR; in TCRdb, only in-frame clones are kept and a portion is missing. Of more than 70,000 clones listed, under 95% are singletons. This clonotype originated in a human donor in good health. The sample consisted of T cells isolated from PBMCs.

CDR3 sequence: CAWRSYRATNEKLFF. The DNA of the CDR3 is TGTGCCTGGAGGTCATACAGGGCAACTAATGAAAAACTGTTTTTT. This chain joins TRBV30 and TRBJ1-4; possibly TRBD1 for D (6 bases). The CDR3 runs to 15 residues. Per germline, CDR1 GTSNPN and CDR2 SVGIG (reference sequence). The V gene lost 3 bases and the J gene lost 0 bases, with 11 bases spanning the gap. The full variable domain, rest sourced from reference TRBV30 and TRBJ1-4, is SQTIHQWPATLVQPVGSPLSLECTVEGTSNPNLYWYRQAAGRGLQLLFYSVGIGQISSEVPQNLSASRPQDRQFILSSKKLLLSDSGFYLCAWRSYRATNEKLFFGSGTQLSVL.